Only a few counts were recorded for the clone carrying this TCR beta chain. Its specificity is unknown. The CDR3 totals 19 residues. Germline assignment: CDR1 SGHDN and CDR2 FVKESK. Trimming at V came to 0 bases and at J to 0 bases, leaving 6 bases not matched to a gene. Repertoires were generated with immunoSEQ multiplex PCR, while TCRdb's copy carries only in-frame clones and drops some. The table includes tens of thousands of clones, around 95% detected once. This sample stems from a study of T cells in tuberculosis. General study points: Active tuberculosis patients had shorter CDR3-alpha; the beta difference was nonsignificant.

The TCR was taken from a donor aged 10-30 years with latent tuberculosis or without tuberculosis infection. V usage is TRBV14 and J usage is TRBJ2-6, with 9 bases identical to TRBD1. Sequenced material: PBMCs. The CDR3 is CASSQDRGTGLSGANVLTF. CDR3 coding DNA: TGTGCCAGCAGCCAAGATAGGGGGACAGGGCTCTCTGGGGCCAACGTCCTGACTTTC.